This TCR beta chain was recovered during a study of T cell changes during pregnancy in multiple sclerosis. This clone was observed once. Produced via immunoSEQ multiplex PCR; TCRdb's table is partial and in-frame only. The sample contains approximately 84,000 clones, about 94% of which appear only once. Sequencing was performed on peripheral blood, taken in the third trimester of pregnancy. This receptor was identified in a female donor with multiple sclerosis, enrolled in a pregnancy study.

In DNA form, the CDR3 reads TGTGCCAGTAGTTCAGGGTGGGGCTCCTACGAGCAGTACTTC. Protein sequence: CASSSGWGSYEQYF. The chain uses TRBV19 and TRBJ2-7; D might be TRBD1 (5 bases). V lost 5 bases, J lost 0 bases, and 11 bases lay in between. CDR1 LNHDA and CDR2 SQIVND come from the germline V gene (reference sequence). The CDR3 consists of 14 residues.